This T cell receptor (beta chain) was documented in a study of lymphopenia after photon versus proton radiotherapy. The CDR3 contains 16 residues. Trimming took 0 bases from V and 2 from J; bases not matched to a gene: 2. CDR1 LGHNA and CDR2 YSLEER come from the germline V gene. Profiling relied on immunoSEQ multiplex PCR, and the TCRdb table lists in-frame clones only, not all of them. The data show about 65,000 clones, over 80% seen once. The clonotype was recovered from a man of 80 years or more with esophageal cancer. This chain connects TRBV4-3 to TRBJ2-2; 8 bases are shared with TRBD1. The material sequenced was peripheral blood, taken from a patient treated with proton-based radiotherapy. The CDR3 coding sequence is TGCGCCAGCAGCCAAGATACAGGGGGAAACACCGGGGAGCTGTTTTTT. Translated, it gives CASSQDTGGNTGELFF.